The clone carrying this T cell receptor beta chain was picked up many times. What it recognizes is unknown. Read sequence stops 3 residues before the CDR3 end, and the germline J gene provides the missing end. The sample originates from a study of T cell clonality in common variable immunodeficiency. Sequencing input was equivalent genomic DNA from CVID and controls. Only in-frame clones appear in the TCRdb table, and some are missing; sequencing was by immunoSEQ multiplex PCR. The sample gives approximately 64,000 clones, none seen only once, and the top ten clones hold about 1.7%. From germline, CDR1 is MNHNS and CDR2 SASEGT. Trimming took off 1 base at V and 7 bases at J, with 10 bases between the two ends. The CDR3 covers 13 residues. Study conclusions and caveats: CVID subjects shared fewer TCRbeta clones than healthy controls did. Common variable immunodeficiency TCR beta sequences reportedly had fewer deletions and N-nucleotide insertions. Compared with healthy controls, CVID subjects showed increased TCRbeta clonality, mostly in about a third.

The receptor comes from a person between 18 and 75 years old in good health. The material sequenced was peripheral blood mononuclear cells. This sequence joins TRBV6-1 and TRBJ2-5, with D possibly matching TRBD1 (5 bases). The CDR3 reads CASSEDPQGTQYF. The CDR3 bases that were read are TGTGCCAGCAGTGAAGACCCCCAGGGGACC.